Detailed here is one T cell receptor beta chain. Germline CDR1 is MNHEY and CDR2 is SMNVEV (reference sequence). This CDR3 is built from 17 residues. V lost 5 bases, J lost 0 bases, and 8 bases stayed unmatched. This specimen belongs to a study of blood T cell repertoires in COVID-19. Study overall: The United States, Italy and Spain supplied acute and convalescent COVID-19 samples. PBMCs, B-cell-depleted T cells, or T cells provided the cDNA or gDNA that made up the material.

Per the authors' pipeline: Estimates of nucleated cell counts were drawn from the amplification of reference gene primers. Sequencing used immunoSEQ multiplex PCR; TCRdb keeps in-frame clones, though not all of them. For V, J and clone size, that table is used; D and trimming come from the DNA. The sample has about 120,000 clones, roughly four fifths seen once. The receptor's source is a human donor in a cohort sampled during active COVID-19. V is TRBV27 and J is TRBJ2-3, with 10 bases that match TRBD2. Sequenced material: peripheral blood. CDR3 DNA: TGTGCCAGCAGTCCCACTGGACTAGCGGTGAGCACAGATACGCAGTATTTT. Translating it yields CASSPTGLAVSTDTQYF.